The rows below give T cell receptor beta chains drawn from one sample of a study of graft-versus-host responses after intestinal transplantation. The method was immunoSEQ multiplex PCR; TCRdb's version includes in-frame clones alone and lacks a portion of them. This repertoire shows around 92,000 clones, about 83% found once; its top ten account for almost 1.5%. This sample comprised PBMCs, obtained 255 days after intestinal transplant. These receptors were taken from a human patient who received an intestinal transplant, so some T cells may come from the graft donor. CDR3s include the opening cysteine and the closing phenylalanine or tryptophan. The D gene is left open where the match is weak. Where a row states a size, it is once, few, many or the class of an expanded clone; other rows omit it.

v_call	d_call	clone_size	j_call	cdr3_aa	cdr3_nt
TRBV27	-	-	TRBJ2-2	CASSLATGNTGELFF	TGTGCCAGCAGTTTGGCGACAGGAAACACCGGGGAGCTGTTTTTT
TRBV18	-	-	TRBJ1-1	CASSPPTNAGNTEAFF	TGTGCCAGCTCACCACCGACGAATGCAGGGAACACTGAAGCTTTCTTT
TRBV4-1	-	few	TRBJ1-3	CASSQVGALRNTIYF	TGCGCCAGCAGCCAAGTCGGGGCATTGCGAAACACCATATATTTT
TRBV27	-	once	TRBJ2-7	CASSLRGSYEQYF	TGTGCCAGCAGTTTAAGGGGTTCCTACGAGCAGTACTTC
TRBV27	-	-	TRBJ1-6	CASSLGRNNSPLHF	TGTGCCAGCAGTTTAGGGAGGAATAATTCACCCCTCCACTTT
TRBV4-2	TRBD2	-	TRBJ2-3	CASSPGLAGIGDTQYF	TGTGCCAGCAGCCCAGGACTAGCGGGAATCGGAGATACGCAGTATTTT
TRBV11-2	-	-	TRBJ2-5	CASTKSVPIPETQYF	TGTGCCAGCACCAAGTCGGTACCCATCCCAGAGACCCAGTACTTC
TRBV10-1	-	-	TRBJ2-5	CASSEDGRQETQYF	TGCGCCAGCAGTGAGGACGGGCGCCAAGAGACCCAGTACTTC
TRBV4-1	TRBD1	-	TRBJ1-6	CASNSGTGESSPLHF	TGCGCCAGCAATTCCGGGACAGGGGAAAGCTCACCCCTCCACTTT
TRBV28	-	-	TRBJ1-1	CASSSPGARAFF	TGTGCCAGCAGTTCCCCAGGGGCGCGAGCTTTCTTT
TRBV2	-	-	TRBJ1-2	CASSVGSPYGYTF	TGTGCCAGCAGTGTTGGCTCCCCCTATGGCTACACCTTC
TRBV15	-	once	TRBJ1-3	CATSRGGDSGNTIYF	TGTGCCACCAGCAGAGGAGGGGACTCTGGAAACACCATATATTTT
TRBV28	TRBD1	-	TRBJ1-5	CASSPPGGGDRGGQPQHF	TGTGCCAGCAGTCCCCCTGGCGGGGGGGACAGGGGGGGTCAGCCCCAGCATTTT
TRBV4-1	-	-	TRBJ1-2	CASSQEYGAYGYTF	TGCGCCAGCAGCCAAGAATACGGAGCCTATGGCTACACCTTC
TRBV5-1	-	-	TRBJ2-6	CASSSGPISGANVLTF	TGCGCCAGCAGCTCCGGACCGATCTCTGGGGCCAACGTCCTGACTTTC
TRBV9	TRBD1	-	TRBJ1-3	CASSPNVPGGSGNTIYF	TGTGCCAGCAGCCCCAATGTCCCAGGGGGATCTGGAAACACCATATATTTT
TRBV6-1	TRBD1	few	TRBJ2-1	CASSARQGIEQFF	TGTGCCAGCAGTGCGCGACAGGGTATAGAGCAGTTCTTC